This T cell receptor beta chain emerged from a study of T cells in Graves' hyperthyroidism and ophthalmopathy (dated by TCRdb to between 2017 and 2020). Some background on the complete study: Peripheral blood samples were taken at the time of initial diagnosis, prior to any treatment. In addition, the study compared T-cell repertoires in thyroid tissue and in blood from roughly six Graves' hyperthyroidism patients. An independent validation cohort of around 19 hyperthyroidism patients and about 16 patients who later progressed to ophthalmopathy tested prospective prediction of ophthalmopathy. To identify TCR V-J signatures that set the groups apart, the researchers used a discovery cohort of approximately 98 patients, made up of 43 with Graves' ophthalmopathy and 57 with stable Graves' hyperthyroidism. Once sampling was done, hyperthyroidism patients were given methimazole at a starting dose of 30 mg daily, whereas ophthalmopathy patients were given high-dose intravenous methylprednisolone. The 85 to 100 discovery patients were divided at random into training and test sets in a 7:3 ratio. The paper describes TCR Vbeta CDR3 sequencing of 130 to 150 peripheral blood samples, made up of 40 to 45 ophthalmopathy patients, roughly 75 hyperthyroidism patients and 17 progressor patients.

This clonotype was counted between two and nine times. The clone's antigen remains unknown. No base-level quality is on record; no much larger clone is a single base apart. Results the study describes overall, beyond this receptor: In validation, the model predicted progression to ophthalmopathy with 55% to 71% sensitivity and about 73% specificity, a median of around six months before onset. Blood samples also contained most of the expanded thyroid clonotypes (frequency above 0.001), which suggests that blood repertoires may reflect thyroid immune responses. In cross-validation, a model built on a 13 V-J signature told ophthalmopathy apart from stable hyperthyroidism with under 90% sensitivity and roughly 81% specificity, and in testing the same model reached 80%/75%. No statistical method was used to set the sample size in advance, and investigators knew the group allocation.

Cut back by 1 base and 1 base, the V and J ends lie 8 bases apart. The CDR3 goes from the cysteine to the phenylalanine over 15 residues. The only DNA kept is the CDR3, 45 bases in frame from the first base. For CDR1 and CDR2, the germline V gene lists MRHNA and SNTAGT. Amplification of TCR beta CDR3 regions was carried out from RNA transcripts. A first-round RT-PCR of the TCR CDR3 used the HTBI primer set with the Qiagen OneStep RT-PCR kit. A second multiplex PCR round built the libraries, followed by size selection and purification. Sequencing of the libraries was done on an Illumina HiSeq2000 using paired-end 100 bp reads. For the original study's pipeline: SOAPnuke was used to process the raw data, removing reads that contained adapters or uncalled bases, had a mean Phred below 15, or lacked an exact match to the constant primer or identifier. High-quality paired reads were merged with COPE v1.2.5, and unique nucleotide sequences were defined as clonotypes. MiTCR v1.1 was used to align the clonotypes against IMGT TRBV, TRBD and TRBJ reference segments. Analysis was restricted to V-J combinations with a frequency above 0.0001, which covered 99.2% of repertoires. The TCS score was defined as the ratio of F50 (clonal expansion) to E x V (chaos), calculated using BLOSUM62-based TCRdist between CDR3 peptides within each V-J. Welch's t-statistics and random forest reduced some 510 V-J features to fewer than 15, which were used in a naive Bayes classifier (R e1071). TCRdb's own reprocessing of the public reads used fastp at Q25 and MiXCR and kept productive beta chains. Rows with one shared CDR3 protein collapse into an entry with the most common genes and DNA. The authors' filters were not applied to this entry. This sample is represented by about 690,000 distinct CDR3 sequences; approximately 15% of them were singletons. The ten largest clonotypes hold 15% of the sample.

Stable Graves' hyperthyroidism was defined as no progression to ophthalmopathy during 18 months of follow-up. Hyperthyroidism patients were newly diagnosed, with disease duration under 2 months, and aged 18 to 65 years. Patients with uncontrolled infections, other autoimmune diseases, pregnancy or lactation were excluded. Clinical symptoms, serum thyroxine and TRAb, thyroid ultrasound, and orbital computed tomography formed the basis for the diagnoses. PBMCs were isolated from more than 9 ml of fresh peripheral blood by Ficoll-Paque density gradient centrifugation. Total RNA was extracted with Trizol reagent, and quality was checked on an Agilent 2100 Bioanalyzer.

This sequence was found in a man between 45 and 60 years old with Graves' hyperthyroidism. Recombination connected TRBV6-4 to TRBJ2-1, with the D gene not confidently named. What was sequenced was blood. The sequenced DNA: TGTGCCAGCAGTGACTTCGAAGGGTCCTACAATGAGCAGTTCTTC. The encoded protein is CASSDFEGSYNEQFF.